One and the same sample provided the 30 T cell receptor beta chains below, sequenced in a study of T cell responses to AZD1222 COVID-19 vaccine. Assay used: immunoSEQ multiplex PCR; TCRdb lists only in-frame clones, some missing. The table includes about 150,000 clones, 90% detected once. The sample here was peripheral blood, taken on day 0 of AZD1222 vaccination. These receptor sequences come from an adult in good health.

The CDR3 loop reads CASTHRGRSYEQYF. CDR3 sequence (DNA): TGTGCCAGCACCCACAGGGGGAGGTCCTACGAGCAGTACTTC. The chain joins TRBV21-1 to TRBJ2-7; the D call of TRBD1 is as the table states it, not checked on the DNA. TRBV21-1 is deemed a pseudogene. The CDR3 spans 14 residues.

The V call is TRBV7-2, the J call TRBJ1-6, with D possibly being TRBD1 (6 bases). Germline V CDR1 and CDR2: SGHTA, FQGNSA. CDR3 size: 19 residues. With 0 bases removed from V and 5 bases from J, the gap between germline ends came to 20 bases. The CDR3 DNA is TGTGCCAGCAGCTTAGCCTCTAGCAGGGGAAGTACTAATAATTCACCCCTCCACTTT. As protein: CASSLASSRGSTNNSPLHF.

The chain combines TRBV11-2 with TRBJ2-7, with 7 positions matching TRBD2. CDR3 length equals 14 residues. J was trimmed by 12 bases and V by 0 bases; bases with no gene match: 11. Germline V gene data show CDR1 as SGHAT and CDR2 as FQNNGV. In DNA form, the CDR3 reads TGTGCCAGCAGCTTAGATTGGGAGGGGAGGCCGCCGTACTTC. This sequence encodes CASSLDWEGRPPYF. The entire variable domain, with the rest obtained from reference TRBV11-2 and TRBJ2-7, is as follows: EAGVAQSPRYKIIEKRQSVAFWCNPISGHATLYWYQQILGQGPKLLIQFQNNGVVDDSQLPKDRFSAERLKGVDSTLKIQPAKLEDSAVYLCASSLDWEGRPPYFGPGTRLTVT.

This clone was observed a single time. V and J are TRBV27 and TRBJ2-3; D call uncertain. The CDR3 loop spans 15 amino acids. Germline lookup yields CDR1 MNHEY and CDR2 SMNVEV (reference sequence). V lost 3 bases and J lost 0, with 10 bases in between. The CDR3 DNA follows: TGTGCCAGCAGTTTGGATGTCCGTAGCACAGATACGCAGTATTTT. It translates to CASSLDVRSTDTQYF.

The V and J genes are TRBV7-2 and TRBJ1-5; 11 positions agree with TRBD1. After removal of 3 bases from V and 6 bases from J, the junction contained 4 bases not matched to a gene. This CDR3 is 15 amino acids long. Germline V CDR1 and CDR2: SGHTA, FQGNSA. The CDR3 DNA follows: TGTGCCAGCAGCTTCGGCGGACAGGGGGCTCAGCCCCAGCATTTT. Its protein is CASSFGGQGAQPQHF.

The chain has TRBV18 and TRBJ1-5; 8 bases agree with TRBD1. J gave up 5 bases and V 6 bases, and 3 bases lay outside the gene matches. This CDR3 spans 13 amino acids. Germline CDR1 reads KGHSH; CDR2 reads LQKENI. The DNA of the CDR3 is TGTGCCAGCTCCCTGACAGGGGATCAGCCCCAGCATTTT. This codes for CASSLTGDQPQHF. Looking up the rest from reference TRBV18 and TRBJ1-5 gives the full variable domain: NAGVMQNPRHLVRRRGQEARLRCSPMKGHSHVYWYRQLPEEGLKFMVYLQKENIIDESGMPKERFSAEFPKEGPSILRIQQVVRGDSAAYFCASSLTGDQPQHFGDGTRLSIL.

This clone was picked up one time. This sequence joins TRBV4-1 and TRBJ2-2; weak D call: TRBD1 (6 bases). CDR3 length: 14 residues. The V gene lost 3 bases and the J gene lost 7 bases, with 12 bases spanning the gap. CDR1 is MGHRA and CDR2 is YSYEKL in the germline V gene. The CDR3 region is CASSQDTGLGELFF. As DNA, the CDR3 is TGCGCCAGCAGCCAGGATACAGGGCTCGGGGAGCTGTTTTTT.

The chain combines TRBV5-5 with TRBJ2-1, with no clear D. The germline V gene has CDR1 SGHKS and CDR2 YYEKEE (reference sequence). The CDR3 runs to 13 residues. The V end lost 7 bases, the J end lost 4 bases, and 12 bases lay between the germline ends. CDR3 sequence (DNA): TGTGCCAGCGGACGGGCCGGGTACAATGAGCAGTTCTTC. Protein sequence: CASGRAGYNEQFF.

V usage is TRBV21-1 and J usage is TRBJ2-2. TRBV21-1 is a listed pseudogene. CDR3 length: 16 residues. CDR3 amino acids: CASSIPRCPNTGELFF. DNA for the CDR3: TGTGCCAGCAGCATCCCACGCTGCCCGAACACCGGGGAGCTGTTTTTT.

The chain uses TRBV6-5 and TRBJ1-3, with D unresolved. The CDR3 length is 14 residues. V lost 7 bases, J lost 4 bases, and 14 bases lay in between. CDR1 MNHEY and CDR2 SVGAGI come from the germline V gene. The CDR3 here is CASTSPETGNTIYF. The CDR3 DNA sequence: TGTGCCAGCACCAGTCCTGAGACAGGAAACACCATATATTTT.

V is TRBV7-3 and J is TRBJ1-1; no clear D. V was clipped by 0 bases and J by 2 bases, with 10 bases between them. The CDR3 has 15 amino acids. CDR1 SGHTA and CDR2 FQGTGA come from the germline V gene. The CDR3 DNA is TGTGCCAGCAGCTTAACTGGGGATCGTAACACTGAAGCTTTCTTT. Translated: CASSLTGDRNTEAFF.

This chain connects TRBV29-1 to TRBJ1-5, with 9 bases identical to TRBD1. Looked up from germline, CDR1 is SQVTM and CDR2 is ANQGSEA. The J segment lost 7 bases and the V segment lost 4 bases, leaving 5 bases of the junction unmatched. The CDR3 runs 13 residues. The CDR3 bases are TGCAGCGTTGGGGACAGGGAGGGACAGCCCCAGCATTTT. It encodes CSVGDREGQPQHF.

The chain employs TRBV11-3 and TRBJ1-5; no clear D. The CDR3 sequence is 13 residues long. The V end was cut by 2 bases, the J end by 6 bases, with 8 bases between. Germline CDR1 SGHNT, CDR2 YENEEA. This CDR3 reads CASSLKSVQPQHF. In DNA form, the CDR3 reads TGTGCCAGCAGCTTAAAATCTGTTCAGCCCCAGCATTTT.

The chain joins TRBV6-5 to TRBJ1-3; D is undetermined. V was trimmed by 5 bases and J by 4 bases, leaving 15 bases between them. Germline CDR1 and CDR2: MNHEY and SVGAGI. The CDR3 spans 15 residues. CDR3 sequence: CASSPGVGEGNTIYF. Here the CDR3 DNA reads TGTGCCAGCAGTCCCGGGGTCGGGGAAGGAAACACCATATATTTT.

This sequence joins TRBV5-3 and TRBJ1-2, with TRBD1 matching 7 bases. TRBV5-3 belongs to the ORF category, with a function that is uncertain. Trimming took 3 bases from V and 1 from J; bases not matched to a gene: 9. This CDR3 has 16 residues. Written as DNA, the CDR3 is TGTGCCAGAAGCTCCCCTAGACAGGGCCTTAACTATGGCTACACCTTC. Its translation is CARSSPRQGLNYGYTF.

The chain employs TRBV6-5 and TRBJ2-7, with a possible D match to TRBD2 (7 bases). Trimming left V 2 bases short and J 1 base short, with 15 bases between. Per germline, CDR1 MNHEY and CDR2 SVGAGI. This CDR3 has 16 residues. CDR3 region: CASSYPTGRESYEQYF. The CDR3 DNA is TGTGCCAGCAGTTACCCAACAGGGAGGGAATCCTACGAGCAGTACTTC.

The CDR3 spells CATSRDDVGPQFF. The DNA of the CDR3 is TGTGCCACCAGCAGAGATGATGTGGGACCACAGTTCTTC. This chain links TRBV15 with TRBJ2-1; D possibly uses TRBD1 or TRBD2 (5 bases each). Trimming pared 0 bases from V and 13 bases from J, leaving 13 bases between. This CDR3 comprises 13 residues. Germline V gene data show CDR1 as LNHNV and CDR2 as YYDKDF (reference sequence). Together with reference TRBV15 and TRBJ2-1, the CDR3 gives the full variable domain: DAMVIQNPRYQVTQFGKPVTLSCSQTLNHNVMYWYQQKSSQAPKLLFHYYDKDFNNEADTPDNFQSRRPNTSFCFLDIRSPGLGDTAMYLCATSRDDVGPQFFGPGTRLTVL.

The genes are TRBV27 and TRBJ1-5; D uncertain. This CDR3 is 15 amino acids long. Trimming stripped 6 bases from V and 6 bases from J, with 18 bases between. CDR1 MNHEY and CDR2 SMNVEV come from the germline V gene (reference sequence). Here the CDR3 DNA reads TGTGCCAGCAGCGTTAGGGAGCCCATCGCTCAGCCCCAGCATTTT. The encoded protein is CASSVREPIAQPQHF.

The gene calls are TRBV27 and TRBJ1-2; 10 positions agree with TRBD1. The CDR3 covers 16 residues. Germline-derived CDR1 and CDR2 are MNHEY and SMNVEV (reference sequence). The J segment lost 4 bases and the V segment lost 4 bases, leaving 9 bases of the junction unmatched. CDR3 nucleotide sequence: TGTGCCAGCAGTTCGAGGGGGACAGGGGACAGCTATGGCTACACCTTC. It specifies CASSSRGTGDSYGYTF.

The chain carries TRBV5-1 and TRBJ1-1, with TRBD1 as a possible D gene (6 bases). V gave up 7 bases and J gave up 1 base, with 14 bases separating them. The germline CDR1 and CDR2 sequences are SGHRS and YFSETQ. This CDR3 is built from 14 residues. The CDR3 loop is CASGAGQRNTEAFF. CDR3 bases: TGCGCCAGCGGGGCAGGACAGAGGAACACTGAAGCTTTCTTT.

This sequence joins TRBV7-9 and TRBJ2-5; 8 bases agree with TRBD2. Trimming at V came to 1 base and at J to 8 bases, leaving 12 bases not matched to a gene. Germline V CDR1 and CDR2: SEHNR, FQNEAQ (reference sequence). CDR3 length: 16 amino acids. CDR3 sequence: CASSLDGRGASGTQYF. The CDR3 DNA sequence: TGTGCCAGCAGCTTAGACGGGCGGGGGGCCTCAGGCACCCAGTACTTC. The full variable domain, rest sourced from reference TRBV7-9 and TRBJ2-5, is DTGVSQNPRHKITKRGQNVTFRCDPISEHNRLYWYRQTLGQGPEFLTYFQNEAQLEKSRLLSDRFSAERPKGSFSTLEIQRTEQGDSAMYLCASSLDGRGASGTQYFGPGTRLLVL.

The CDR3 DNA sequence: TGTGCCAGCTCGGAAGCCGGGACGGCTGGAAACACCATATATTTT. Its protein product is CASSEAGTAGNTIYF. This chain links TRBV19 with TRBJ1-3; weak D call: TRBD1 (5 bases). The CDR3 is 15 amino acids. V was cut by 9 bases and J by 2 bases, with 17 bases left in between. Germline lookup yields CDR1 LNHDA and CDR2 SQIVND (reference sequence).

This chain joins TRBV6-2 or TRBV6-3 and TRBJ2-7; 7 nucleotides align to TRBD1. Germline assignment: CDR1 MNHEY and CDR2 SVGEGT. The CDR3 is 14 amino acids. Germline trimming cut 2 bases from V and 4 bases from J; bases unmatched to any gene: 5. The CDR3 protein is CASSYGGQSYEQYF. In DNA, the CDR3 is TGTGCCAGCAGTTACGGGGGACAGTCGTACGAGCAGTACTTC.

The J gene is TRBJ2-7, the V gene TRBV9, with TRBD2 matching over 9 bases. Trimming took 3 bases from V and 5 from J; bases not matched to a gene: 12. Germline V gene lookup returns CDR1 SGDLS and CDR2 YYNGEE. The CDR3 spans 16 residues. CDR3 DNA: TGTGCCAGCAGCGCGGGGGTGGGACTAGCAGGCCACGAGCAGTACTTC. Encoded protein: CASSAGVGLAGHEQYF.

The chain employs TRBV27 and TRBJ2-7; 8 nucleotides match TRBD2. The germline V gene encodes CDR1 MNHEY and CDR2 SMNVEV (reference sequence). The CDR3 has 14 amino acids. After removal of 3 bases from V and 6 bases from J, the junction contained 7 bases not matched to a gene. CDR3 bases: TGTGCCAGCAGTTTTATAGCGGGGCTCGTCGAGCAGTACTTC. Protein: CASSFIAGLVEQYF.

The V call is TRBV3-1 (or the pseudogene TRBV3-2), the J call TRBJ2-5; 7 bases agree with TRBD1. V was pared by 3 bases and J by 2 bases, with 9 bases of the junction left unmatched. Germline CDR1 and CDR2: LGHDT and YNNKEL (reference sequence). This CDR3 has 16 amino acids. CDR3 sequence reads: CASSHSGTEVQETQYF. In nucleotides, the CDR3 is TGTGCCAGCAGCCACTCCGGGACAGAAGTACAAGAGACCCAGTACTTC.

This clone showed up just once. The rearrangement joins TRBV19 to TRBJ1-5; 9 bases align to TRBD1. Germline lookup yields CDR1 LNHDA and CDR2 SQIVND (reference sequence). V was clipped by 9 bases and J by 1 base; unmatched bases: 10. The CDR3 runs 16 residues. The CDR3 loop is CASSGQGTVSNQPQHF. In DNA, the CDR3 is TGTGCCAGCTCGGGACAGGGAACGGTGAGCAATCAGCCCCAGCATTTT. The whole variable domain, remainder taken from reference TRBV19 and TRBJ1-5, is DGGITQSPKYLFRKEGQNVTLSCEQNLNHDAMYWYRQDPGQGLRLIYYSQIVNDFQKGDIAEGYSVSREKKESFPLTVTSAQKNPTAFYLCASSGQGTVSNQPQHFGDGTRLSIL.

The chain has TRBV6-5 and TRBJ1-3; weak D call: TRBD1 (6 bases). From germline, CDR1 is MNHEY and CDR2 SVGAGI. The ends were cut back, 5 bases at V and 0 bases at J, with 11 bases in the middle. The CDR3 runs 15 residues. In nucleotides, the CDR3 is TGTGCCAGCAGTACAGGGCTACCCTCTGGAAACACCATATATTTT. Protein product: CASSTGLPSGNTIYF.

The V and J genes are TRBV25-1 and TRBJ2-7, with 12 bases that match TRBD2. V lost 5 bases, J lost 5 bases, and 7 bases stayed unmatched. Germline assignment: CDR1 MGHDK and CDR2 SYGVNS. This CDR3 spans 15 amino acids. CDR3 in amino acids: CASSPSGLAGNEQYF. The DNA for the CDR3 is TGTGCCAGCAGTCCGTCGGGACTAGCGGGCAACGAGCAGTACTTC.

The chain links TRBV7-2 to TRBJ1-1, with a possible D match to TRBD1 (5 bases). The germline V and J ends were trimmed by 4 bases and 2 bases, with 17 bases remaining between them. Germline V gene lookup returns CDR1 SGHTA and CDR2 FQGNSA. This CDR3 is 16 amino acids long. The chain's CDR3 is CASSSPGTLFNTEAFF. CDR3 in DNA: TGTGCCAGCAGCTCCCCCGGGACCCTTTTTAACACTGAAGCTTTCTTT. The full variable domain, with the rest looked up from reference TRBV7-2 and TRBJ1-1, is GAGVSQSPSNKVTEKGKDVELRCDPISGHTALYWYRQSLGQGLEFLIYFQGNSAPDKSGLPSDRFSAERTGGSVSTLTIQRTQQEDSAVYLCASSSPGTLFNTEAFFGQGTRLTVV.